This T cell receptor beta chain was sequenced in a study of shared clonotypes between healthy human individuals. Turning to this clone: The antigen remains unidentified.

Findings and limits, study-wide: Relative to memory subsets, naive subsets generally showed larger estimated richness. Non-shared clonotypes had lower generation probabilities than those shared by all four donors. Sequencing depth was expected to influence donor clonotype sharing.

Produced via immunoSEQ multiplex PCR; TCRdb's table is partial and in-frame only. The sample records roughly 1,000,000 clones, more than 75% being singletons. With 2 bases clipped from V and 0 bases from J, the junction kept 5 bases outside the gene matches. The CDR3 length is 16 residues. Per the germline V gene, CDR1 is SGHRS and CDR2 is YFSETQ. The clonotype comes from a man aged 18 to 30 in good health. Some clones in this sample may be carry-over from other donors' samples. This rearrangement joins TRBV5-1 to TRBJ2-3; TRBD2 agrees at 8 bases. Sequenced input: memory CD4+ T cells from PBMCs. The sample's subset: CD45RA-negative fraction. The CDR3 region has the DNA TGCGCCAGCAGCTTCACTAGCGGACAGAGCACAGATACGCAGTATTTT. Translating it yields CASSFTSGQSTDTQYF.